In its sample, the clone carrying this T cell receptor beta chain was seen once. The antigen is unknown. The data stem from a study of tissue T cells after allogeneic stem cell transplantation. The study's findings and limits: This small cohort was clinically heterogeneous, and sampling depth was a limitation. Alloreactivity or antigen specificity of tissue TCRs was not determined; some clones might be host cells. Only a limited share of tissue TCRs appeared in blood or spleen.

CDR1 and CDR2 from the germline V gene are SGHTA and FQGNSA. The CDR3 is 14 residues long. V shed 4 bases and J shed 5 bases, with 12 bases lying between them. TCRbeta CDR3 was sequenced at survey depth with template counts. Libraries were prepared by immunoSEQ multiplex PCR; TCRdb keeps only in-frame clonotypes and omits some of them. The sample includes about 9,800 clones, 60% to 70% of them seen just once. This rearrangement joins TRBV7-2 to TRBJ2-1; possible D gene TRBD1, 6 bases. The TCR comes from an older male donor with lung cancer. Specimen: tissue from the stomach, collected at autopsy. CDR3 in amino acids: CASSSPGQHNEQFF. CDR3 bases: TGTGCCAGCAGCTCCCCAGGACAGCACAATGAGCAGTTCTTC.